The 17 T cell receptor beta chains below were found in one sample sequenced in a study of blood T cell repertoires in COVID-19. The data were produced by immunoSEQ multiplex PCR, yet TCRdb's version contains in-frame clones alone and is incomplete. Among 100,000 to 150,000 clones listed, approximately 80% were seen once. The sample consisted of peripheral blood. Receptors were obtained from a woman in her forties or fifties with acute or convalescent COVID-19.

CDR3 DNA sequence: TGTGCCAGCACCTGGACAAGAAATCAGCCCCAGCATTTT. The encoded protein is CASTWTRNQPQHF. V is TRBV28 and J is TRBJ1-5; a possible D gene is TRBD1 (5 bases). The CDR3 loop spans 13 amino acids. V lost 7 bases and J lost 4, with 11 bases in between. The germline V gene encodes CDR1 MDHEN and CDR2 SYDVKM.

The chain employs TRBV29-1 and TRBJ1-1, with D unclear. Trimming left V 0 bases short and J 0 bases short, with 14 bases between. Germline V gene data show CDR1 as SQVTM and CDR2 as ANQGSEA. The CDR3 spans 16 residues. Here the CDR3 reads CSVEDLLNSLNTEAFF. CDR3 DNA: TGCAGCGTTGAAGATCTTTTAAATTCCCTGAACACTGAAGCTTTCTTT.

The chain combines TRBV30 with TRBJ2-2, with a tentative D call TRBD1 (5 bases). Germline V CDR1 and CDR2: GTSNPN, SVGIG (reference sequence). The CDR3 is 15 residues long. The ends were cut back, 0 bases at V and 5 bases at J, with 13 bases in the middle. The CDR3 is CAWSVRTHRTGELFF. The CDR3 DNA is TGTGCCTGGAGTGTACGGACGCACAGGACCGGGGAGCTGTTTTTT.

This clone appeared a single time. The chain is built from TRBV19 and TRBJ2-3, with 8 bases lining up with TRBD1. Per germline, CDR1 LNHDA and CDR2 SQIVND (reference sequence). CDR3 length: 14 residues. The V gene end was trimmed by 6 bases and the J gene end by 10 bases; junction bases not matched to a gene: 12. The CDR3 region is CASRQTGVGLAQYF. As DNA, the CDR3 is TGTGCCAGTAGGCAGACAGGGGTAGGGCTGGCGCAGTATTTT.

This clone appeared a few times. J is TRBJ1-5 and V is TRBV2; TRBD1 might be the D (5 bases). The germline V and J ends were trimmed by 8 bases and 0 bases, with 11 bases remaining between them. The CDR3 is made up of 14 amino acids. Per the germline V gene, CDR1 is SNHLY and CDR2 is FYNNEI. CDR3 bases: TGTGCCAGCCAGTCGGGGGTTAGCAATCAGCCCCAGCATTTT. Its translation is CASQSGVSNQPQHF. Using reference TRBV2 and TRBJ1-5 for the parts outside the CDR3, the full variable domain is EPEVTQTPSHQVTQMGQEVILRCVPISNHLYFYWYRQILGQKVEFLVSFYNNEISEKSEIFDDQFSVERPDGSNFTLKIRSTKLEDSAMYFCASQSGVSNQPQHFGDGTRLSIL.

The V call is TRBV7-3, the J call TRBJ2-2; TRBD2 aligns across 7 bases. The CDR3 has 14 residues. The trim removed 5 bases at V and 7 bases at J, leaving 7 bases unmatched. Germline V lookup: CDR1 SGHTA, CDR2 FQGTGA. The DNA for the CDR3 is TGTGCCAGCAGCCGGGACGGGGGGAACGGGGAGCTGTTTTTT. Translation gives CASSRDGGNGELFF. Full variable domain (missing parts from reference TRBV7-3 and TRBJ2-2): GAGVSQTPSNKVTEKGKYVELRCDPISGHTALYWYRQSLGQGPEFLIYFQGTGAADDSGLPNDRFFAVRPEGSVSTLKIQRTERGDSAVYLCASSRDGGNGELFFGEGSRLTVL.

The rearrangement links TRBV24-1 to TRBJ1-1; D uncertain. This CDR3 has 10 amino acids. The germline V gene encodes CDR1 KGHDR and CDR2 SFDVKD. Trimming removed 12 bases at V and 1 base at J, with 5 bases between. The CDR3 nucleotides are TGTGCCGGGCCGAACACTGAAGCTTTCTTT. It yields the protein CAGPNTEAFF.

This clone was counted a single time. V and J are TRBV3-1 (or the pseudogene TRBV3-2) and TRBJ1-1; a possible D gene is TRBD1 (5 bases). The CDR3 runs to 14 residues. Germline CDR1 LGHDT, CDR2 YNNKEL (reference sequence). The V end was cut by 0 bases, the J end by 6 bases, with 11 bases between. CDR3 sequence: CASSQDIRGAEAFF. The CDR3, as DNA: TGTGCCAGCAGCCAAGATATTAGGGGTGCTGAAGCTTTCTTT.

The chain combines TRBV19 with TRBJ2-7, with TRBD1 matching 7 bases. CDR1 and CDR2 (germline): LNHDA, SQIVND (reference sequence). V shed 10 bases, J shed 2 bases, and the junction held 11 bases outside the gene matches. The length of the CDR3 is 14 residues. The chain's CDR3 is CATTRTGDTYEQYF. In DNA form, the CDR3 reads TGTGCCACTACCCGGACAGGCGACACCTACGAGCAGTACTTC.

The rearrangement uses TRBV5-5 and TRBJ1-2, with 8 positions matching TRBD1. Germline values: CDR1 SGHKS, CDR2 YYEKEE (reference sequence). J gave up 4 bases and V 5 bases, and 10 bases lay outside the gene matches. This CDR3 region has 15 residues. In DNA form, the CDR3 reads TGTGCCAGCAGACAATTCACAGGGGGGAGCTATGGCTACACCTTC. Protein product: CASRQFTGGSYGYTF.

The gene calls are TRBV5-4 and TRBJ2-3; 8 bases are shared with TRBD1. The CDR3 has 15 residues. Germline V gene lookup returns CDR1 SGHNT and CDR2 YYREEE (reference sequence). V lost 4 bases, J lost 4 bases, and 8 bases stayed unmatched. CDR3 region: CASSLLDRGPDTQYF. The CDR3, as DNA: TGTGCCAGCAGCCTCCTCGACAGGGGCCCAGATACGCAGTATTTT.

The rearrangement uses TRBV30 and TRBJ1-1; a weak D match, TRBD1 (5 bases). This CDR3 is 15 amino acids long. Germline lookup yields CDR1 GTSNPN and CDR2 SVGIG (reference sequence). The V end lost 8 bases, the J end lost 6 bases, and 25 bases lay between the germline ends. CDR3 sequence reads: CALRVGAGVVAEAFF. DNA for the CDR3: TGTGCCCTACGGGTTGGGGCAGGCGTGGTGGCTGAAGCTTTCTTT.

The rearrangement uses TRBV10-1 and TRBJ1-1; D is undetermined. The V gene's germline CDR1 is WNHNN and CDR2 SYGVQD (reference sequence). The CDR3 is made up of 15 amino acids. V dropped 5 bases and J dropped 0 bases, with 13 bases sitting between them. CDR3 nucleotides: TGCGCCAGCAGTCCTCGAGGAGCGATGAACACTGAAGCTTTCTTT. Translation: CASSPRGAMNTEAFF.

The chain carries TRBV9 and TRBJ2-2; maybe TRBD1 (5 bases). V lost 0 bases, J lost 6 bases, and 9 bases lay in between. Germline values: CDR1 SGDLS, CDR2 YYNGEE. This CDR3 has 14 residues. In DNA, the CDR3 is TGTGCCAGCAGCGTAGGGACATCACCCGGGGAGCTGTTTTTT. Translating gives CASSVGTSPGELFF.

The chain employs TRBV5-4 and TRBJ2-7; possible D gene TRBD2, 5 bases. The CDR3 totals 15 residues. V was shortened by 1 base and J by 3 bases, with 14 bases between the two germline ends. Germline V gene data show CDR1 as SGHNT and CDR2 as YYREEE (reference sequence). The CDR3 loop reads CASSLLSGGIYEQYF. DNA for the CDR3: TGTGCCAGCAGCTTGCTTTCTGGAGGAATCTACGAGCAGTACTTC.

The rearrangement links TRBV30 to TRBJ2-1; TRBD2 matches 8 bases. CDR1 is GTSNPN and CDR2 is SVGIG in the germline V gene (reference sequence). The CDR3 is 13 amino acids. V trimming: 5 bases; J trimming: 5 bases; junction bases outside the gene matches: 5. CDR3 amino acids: CAWAGTRHNEQFF. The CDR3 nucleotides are TGTGCCTGGGCCGGGACTAGACACAATGAGCAGTTCTTC. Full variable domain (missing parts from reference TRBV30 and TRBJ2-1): SQTIHQWPATLVQPVGSPLSLECTVEGTSNPNLYWYRQAAGRGLQLLFYSVGIGQISSEVPQNLSASRPQDRQFILSSKKLLLSDSGFYLCAWAGTRHNEQFFGPGTRLTVL.

The CDR3 loop is CASSLGGLAGTDTQYF. The DNA for the CDR3 is TGTGCCAGCAGCTTAGGGGGACTAGCGGGGACAGATACGCAGTATTTT. The rearrangement joins TRBV7-6 to TRBJ2-3, with 13 bases matching TRBD2. The CDR3 loop spans 16 amino acids. The germline V gene has CDR1 SGHVS and CDR2 FNYEAQ. The trim removed 1 base at V and 3 bases at J, leaving 1 base unmatched.